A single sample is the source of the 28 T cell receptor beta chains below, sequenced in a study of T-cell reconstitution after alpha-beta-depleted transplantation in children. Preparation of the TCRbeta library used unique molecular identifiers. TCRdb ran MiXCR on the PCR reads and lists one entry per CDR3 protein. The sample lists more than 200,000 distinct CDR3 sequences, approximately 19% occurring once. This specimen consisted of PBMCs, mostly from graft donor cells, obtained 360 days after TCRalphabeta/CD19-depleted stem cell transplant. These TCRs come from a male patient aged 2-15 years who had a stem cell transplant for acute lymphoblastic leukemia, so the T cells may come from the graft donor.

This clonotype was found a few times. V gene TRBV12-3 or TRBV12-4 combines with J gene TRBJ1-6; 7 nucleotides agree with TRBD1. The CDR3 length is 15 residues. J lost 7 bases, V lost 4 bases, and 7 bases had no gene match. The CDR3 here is CASSSPNRGNSPLHF. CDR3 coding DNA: TGTGCCAGCAGTTCCCCTAACAGGGGAAATTCACCCCTCCACTTT.

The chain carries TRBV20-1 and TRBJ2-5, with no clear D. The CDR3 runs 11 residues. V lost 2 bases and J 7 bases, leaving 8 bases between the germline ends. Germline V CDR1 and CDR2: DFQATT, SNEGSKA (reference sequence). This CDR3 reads CSARSAGTQYF. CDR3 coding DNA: TGCAGTGCTAGATCGGCCGGGACCCAGTACTTC.

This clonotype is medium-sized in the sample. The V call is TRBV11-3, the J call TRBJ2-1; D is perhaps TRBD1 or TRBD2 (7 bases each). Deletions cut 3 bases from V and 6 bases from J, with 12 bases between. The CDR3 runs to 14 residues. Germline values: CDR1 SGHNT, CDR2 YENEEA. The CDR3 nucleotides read TGTGCCAGCAGCTTGGGGGGGACAGTCAATGAGCAGTTCTTC. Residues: CASSLGGTVNEQFF. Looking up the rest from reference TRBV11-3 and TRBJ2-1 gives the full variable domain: EAGVVQSPRYKIIEKKQPVAFWCNPISGHNTLYWYLQNLGQGPELLIRYENEEAVDDSQLPKDRFSAERLKGVDSTLKIQPAELGDSAVYLCASSLGGTVNEQFFGPGTRLTVL.

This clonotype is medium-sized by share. CDR3 DNA sequence: TGTGCCAGCAGCTTACTGCCGGGTCACTACGAGCAGTACTTC. Residues: CASSLLPGHYEQYF. V usage is TRBV7-8 and J usage is TRBJ2-7; the D is unclear. The V and J ends lost 2 bases and 3 bases respectively, with 11 bases between them. CDR3 length: 14 amino acids. Germline CDR1 SGHVS, CDR2 FQNEAQ.

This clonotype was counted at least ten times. The CDR3, as DNA: TGTGCCAGCTCACCACCTGTGGGAAGCACAGATACGCAGTATTTT. As protein: CASSPPVGSTDTQYF. The V and J genes are TRBV18 and TRBJ2-3; D unclear. Trimming removed 0 bases from V and 0 bases from J, with 7 bases in between. The CDR3 covers 15 residues. Germline V CDR1 and CDR2: KGHSH, LQKENI. Full variable domain (missing parts from reference TRBV18 and TRBJ2-3): NAGVMQNPRHLVRRRGQEARLRCSPMKGHSHVYWYRQLPEEGLKFMVYLQKENIIDESGMPKERFSAEFPKEGPSILRIQQVVRGDSAAYFCASSPPVGSTDTQYFGPGTRLTVL.

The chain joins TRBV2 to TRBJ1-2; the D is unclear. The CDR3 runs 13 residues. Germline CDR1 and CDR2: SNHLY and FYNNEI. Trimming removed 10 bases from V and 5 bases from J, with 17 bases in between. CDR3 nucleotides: TGTGCCACGGGCGAGGAGGACCAATATGGCTACACCTTC. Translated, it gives CATGEEDQYGYTF. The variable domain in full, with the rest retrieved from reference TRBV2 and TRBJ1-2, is EPEVTQTPSHQVTQMGQEVILRCVPISNHLYFYWYRQILGQKVEFLVSFYNNEISEKSEIFDDQFSVERPDGSNFTLKIRSTKLEDSAMYFCATGEEDQYGYTFGSGTRLTVV.

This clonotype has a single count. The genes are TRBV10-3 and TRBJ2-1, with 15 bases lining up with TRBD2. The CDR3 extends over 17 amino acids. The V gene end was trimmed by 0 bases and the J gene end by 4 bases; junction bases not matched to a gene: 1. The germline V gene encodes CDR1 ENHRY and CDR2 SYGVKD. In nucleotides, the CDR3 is TGTGCCATCAGTGAGTCCGGACTAGCGGGAGGGTACAATGAGCAGTTCTTC. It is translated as CAISESGLAGGYNEQFF.

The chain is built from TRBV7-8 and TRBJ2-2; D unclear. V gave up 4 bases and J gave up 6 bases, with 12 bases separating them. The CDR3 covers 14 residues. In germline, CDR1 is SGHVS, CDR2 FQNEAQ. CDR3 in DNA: TGTGCCAGCAGCTCGCCAGTAGTGTCCGGGGAGCTGTTTTTT. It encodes CASSSPVVSGELFF. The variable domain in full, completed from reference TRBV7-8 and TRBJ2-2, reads GAGVSQSPRYKVAKRGQDVALRCDPISGHVSLFWYQQALGQGPEFLTYFQNEAQLDKSGLPSDRFFAERPEGSVSTLKIQRTQQEDSAVYLCASSSPVVSGELFFGEGSRLTVL.

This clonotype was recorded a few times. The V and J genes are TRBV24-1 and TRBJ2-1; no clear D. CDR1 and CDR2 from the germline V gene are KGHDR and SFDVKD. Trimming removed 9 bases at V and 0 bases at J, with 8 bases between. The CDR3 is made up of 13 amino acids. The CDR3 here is CATSPDSYNEQFF. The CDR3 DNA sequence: TGTGCCACCTCCCCGGACTCCTACAATGAGCAGTTCTTC.

CDR3 residues: CAISELGRERSGANVLTF. The CDR3 DNA sequence: TGTGCCATCAGTGAGTTAGGCCGCGAACGCTCTGGGGCCAACGTCCTGACTTTC. This chain uses TRBV10-3 with TRBJ2-6, with D unclear. The V gene's germline CDR1 is ENHRY and CDR2 SYGVKD. The CDR3 totals 18 residues. Trimming took off 1 base at V and 0 bases at J, with 13 bases between the two ends.

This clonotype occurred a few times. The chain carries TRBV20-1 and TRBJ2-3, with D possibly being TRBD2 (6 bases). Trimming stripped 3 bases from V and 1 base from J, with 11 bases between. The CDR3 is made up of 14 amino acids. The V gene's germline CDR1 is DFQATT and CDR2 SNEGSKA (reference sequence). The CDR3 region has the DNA TGCAGTGCTAGTTCGGGGGTAGGCACAGATACGCAGTATTTT. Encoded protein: CSASSGVGTDTQYF.

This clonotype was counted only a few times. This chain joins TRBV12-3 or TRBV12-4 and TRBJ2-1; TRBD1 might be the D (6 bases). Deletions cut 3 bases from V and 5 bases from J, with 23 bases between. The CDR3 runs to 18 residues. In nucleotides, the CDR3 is TGTGCCAGCAGTTTTTTTCAGGGGATCTCGTCTCCGCACAATGAGCAGTTCTTC. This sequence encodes CASSFFQGISSPHNEQFF.

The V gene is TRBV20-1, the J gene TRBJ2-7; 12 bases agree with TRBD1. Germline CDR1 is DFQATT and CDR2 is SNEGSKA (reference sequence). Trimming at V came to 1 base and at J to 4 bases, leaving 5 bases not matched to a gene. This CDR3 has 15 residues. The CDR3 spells CSARVLGQGAYEQYF. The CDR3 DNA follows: TGCAGTGCTAGAGTTCTGGGACAGGGGGCTTACGAGCAGTACTTC.

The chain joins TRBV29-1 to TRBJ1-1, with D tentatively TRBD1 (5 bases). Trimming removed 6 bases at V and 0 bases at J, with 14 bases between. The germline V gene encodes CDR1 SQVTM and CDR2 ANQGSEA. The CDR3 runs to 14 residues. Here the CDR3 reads CSVDSGTVNTEAFF. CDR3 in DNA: TGCAGCGTCGACTCCGGGACTGTGAACACTGAAGCTTTCTTT.

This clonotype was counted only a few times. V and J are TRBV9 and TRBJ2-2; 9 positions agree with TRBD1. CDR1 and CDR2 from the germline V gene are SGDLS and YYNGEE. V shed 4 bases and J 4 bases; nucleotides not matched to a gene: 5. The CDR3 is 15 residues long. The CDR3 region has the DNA TGTGCCAGCAGCCCGACGGACAGGGGCACCGGGGAGCTGTTTTTT. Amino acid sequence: CASSPTDRGTGELFF.

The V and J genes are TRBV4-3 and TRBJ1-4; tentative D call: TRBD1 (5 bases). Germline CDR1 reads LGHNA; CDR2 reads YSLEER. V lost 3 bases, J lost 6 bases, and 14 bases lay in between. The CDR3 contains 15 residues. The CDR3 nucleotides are TGCGCCAGCAGCCAGTCCGGGACGGGTCATGAAAAACTGTTTTTT. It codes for CASSQSGTGHEKLFF.

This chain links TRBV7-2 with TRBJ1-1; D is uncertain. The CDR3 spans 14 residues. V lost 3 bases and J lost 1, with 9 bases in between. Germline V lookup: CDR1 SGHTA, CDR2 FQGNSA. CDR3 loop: CASSFWTANTEAFF. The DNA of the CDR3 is TGTGCCAGCAGCTTTTGGACCGCGAACACTGAAGCTTTCTTT.

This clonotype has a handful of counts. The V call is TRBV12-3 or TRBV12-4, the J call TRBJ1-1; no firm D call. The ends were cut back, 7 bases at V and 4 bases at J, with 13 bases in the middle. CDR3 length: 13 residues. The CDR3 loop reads CASTYIAATEAFF. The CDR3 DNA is TGTGCCAGCACCTACATCGCCGCCACTGAAGCTTTCTTT.

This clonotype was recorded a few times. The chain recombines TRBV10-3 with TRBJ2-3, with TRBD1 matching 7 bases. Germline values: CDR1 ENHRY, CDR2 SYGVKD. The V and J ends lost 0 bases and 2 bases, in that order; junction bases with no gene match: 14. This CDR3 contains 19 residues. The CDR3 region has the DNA TGTGCCATCAGTGAGTCGGGCCCGACAGGGTACGGGGCCACAGATACGCAGTATTTT. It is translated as CAISESGPTGYGATDTQYF.

The chain's CDR3 is CATSDLKGGDTGELFF. CDR3 DNA sequence: TGTGCCACCAGTGATTTGAAGGGTGGGGACACCGGGGAGCTGTTTTTT. V gene TRBV24-1 combines with J gene TRBJ2-2; no reliable D call. Germline V lookup: CDR1 KGHDR, CDR2 SFDVKD. The CDR3 sequence is 16 residues long. Trimming removed 0 bases from V and 3 bases from J, with 10 bases in between.

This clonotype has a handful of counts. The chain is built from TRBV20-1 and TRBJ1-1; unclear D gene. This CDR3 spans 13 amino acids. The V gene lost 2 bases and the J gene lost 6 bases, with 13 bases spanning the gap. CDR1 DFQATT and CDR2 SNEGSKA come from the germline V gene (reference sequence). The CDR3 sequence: CSARPGFNSEAFF. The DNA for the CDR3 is TGCAGTGCTAGACCGGGGTTTAACTCTGAAGCTTTCTTT.

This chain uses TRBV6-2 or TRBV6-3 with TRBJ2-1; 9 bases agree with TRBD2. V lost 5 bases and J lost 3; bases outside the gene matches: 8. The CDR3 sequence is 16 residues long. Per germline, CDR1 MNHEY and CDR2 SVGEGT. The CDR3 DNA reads TGTGCCAGCAGTCGAGCTAGCGGGGTGTTCTACAATGAGCAGTTCTTC. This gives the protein CASSRASGVFYNEQFF.

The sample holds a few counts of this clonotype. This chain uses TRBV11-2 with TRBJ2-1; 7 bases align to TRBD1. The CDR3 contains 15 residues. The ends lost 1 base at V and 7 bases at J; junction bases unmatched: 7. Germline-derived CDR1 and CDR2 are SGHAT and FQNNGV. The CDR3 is CASSLGNRGENEQFF. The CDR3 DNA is TGTGCCAGCAGCTTAGGGAACAGGGGTGAGAATGAGCAGTTCTTC.

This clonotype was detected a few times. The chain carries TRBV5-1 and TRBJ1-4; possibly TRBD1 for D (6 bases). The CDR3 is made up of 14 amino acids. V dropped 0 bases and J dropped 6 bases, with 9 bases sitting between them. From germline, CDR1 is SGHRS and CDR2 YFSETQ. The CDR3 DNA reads TGCGCCAGCAGCTTGGGGGGGCCCGATGAAAAACTGTTTTTT. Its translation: CASSLGGPDEKLFF.

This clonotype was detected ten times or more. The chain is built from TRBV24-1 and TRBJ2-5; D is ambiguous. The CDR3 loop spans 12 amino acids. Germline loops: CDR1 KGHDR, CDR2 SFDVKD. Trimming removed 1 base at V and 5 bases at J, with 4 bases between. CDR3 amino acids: CATSDFKETQYF. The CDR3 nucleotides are TGTGCCACCAGTGATTTCAAGGAGACCCAGTACTTC.

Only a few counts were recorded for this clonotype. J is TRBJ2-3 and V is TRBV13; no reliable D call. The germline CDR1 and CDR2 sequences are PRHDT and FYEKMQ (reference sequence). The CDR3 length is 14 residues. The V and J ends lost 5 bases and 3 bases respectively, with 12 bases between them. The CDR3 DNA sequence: TGTGCCAGCAGCCCCCGGATGGAAACAGATACGCAGTATTTT. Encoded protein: CASSPRMETDTQYF.

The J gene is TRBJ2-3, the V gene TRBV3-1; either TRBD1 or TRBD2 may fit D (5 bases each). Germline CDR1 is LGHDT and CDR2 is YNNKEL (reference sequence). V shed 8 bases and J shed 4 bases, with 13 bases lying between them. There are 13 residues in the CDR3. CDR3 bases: TGTGCCAGCGAATTGGGGGATTCAGATACGCAGTATTTT. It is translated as CASELGDSDTQYF.

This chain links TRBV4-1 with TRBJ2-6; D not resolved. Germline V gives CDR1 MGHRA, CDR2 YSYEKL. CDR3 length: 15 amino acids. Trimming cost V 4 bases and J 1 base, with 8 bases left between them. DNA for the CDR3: TGCGCCAGCAGCCCTTTCTTATCTGGGGCCAACGTCCTGACTTTC. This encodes CASSPFLSGANVLTF.